This T cell receptor beta chain was retrieved from a study of shared clonotypes between healthy human individuals. General study results and limits: Among non-shared clonotypes, generation probabilities were lower than among those shared by all four donors. Several donors held about 5% of naive CD4 clonotypes in common.

Germline V lookup: CDR1 KGHSH, CDR2 LQKENI. The CDR3 is 16 amino acids. J gave up 2 bases and V 3 bases, and 4 bases lay outside the gene matches. Only in-frame clones appear in the TCRdb table, and some are missing; sequencing was by immunoSEQ multiplex PCR. The table shows 2,100,000 or so clones, with around 95% occurring only once. Worth noting for this clone: Its specificity is not known. The same CDR3 can be traced to other DNA sequences in this sample.

Input material: naive CD4+ T cells sorted from blood. As to subset: CD45RA+ positively selected. The chain is built from TRBV18 and TRBJ2-3, with TRBD2 identical over 11 bases. This clonotype originated in a young man in good health. The CDR3 bases are TGTGCCAGCTCACCCCTAGCGGGGGGTTTCACAGATACGCAGTATTTT. This gives the protein CASSPLAGGFTDTQYF.